Given below is one T cell receptor beta chain in context. As yet, its antigen is unknown. TCRdb reprocessed the 5' RACE reads via MiXCR and lists one record per CDR3 protein. The sample contains 450,000 to 550,000 distinct CDR3 sequences, approximately 5.3% of which appear only once. The sample is drawn from a study of CD8 T cells in ankylosing spondylitis. Findings and caveats of the study: A motif in TCR beta, a set of roughly eight highly homologous variants, appeared characteristic of ankylosing spondylitis blood.

Trimming took 8 bases from V and 2 from J, leaving 13 bases between them. CDR3 length: 13 residues. Germline V CDR1 and CDR2: ENHRY, SYGVKD. The sample taken for sequencing was blood, either unsorted or a sorted T cell fraction (not recorded which). The rearrangement links TRBV10-3 to TRBJ2-7; D perhaps matches TRBD2 (6 bases). The sequence came from a male donor with ankylosing spondylitis. The CDR3 protein is CAILGTDTYEQYF. Here the CDR3 DNA reads TGTGCCATCCTGGGGACTGACACCTACGAGCAGTACTTC.